Following are 8 T cell receptor beta chains from one sample sequenced in a study of T cells in Graves' hyperthyroidism and ophthalmopathy. Template material for amplifying TCR beta CDR3 regions consisted of RNA transcripts. TCR CDR3 regions were first amplified by RT-PCR with HTBI primers. TCRdb itself ran the multiplex PCR reads through MiXCR, one entry per CDR3 protein. The sample holds approximately 640,000 distinct CDR3 sequences, 40% to 55% seen once. Sequencing was carried out using peripheral blood or thyroid tissue (not recorded which). The receptors were sampled from an adult man with Graves' disease, either hyperthyroidism or ophthalmopathy (not recorded which).

The gene calls are TRBV7-8 and TRBJ2-7, with 10 nucleotides matching TRBD2. The CDR3 runs 14 residues. Unmatched junction bases numbered 8, after V lost 6 bases and J lost 6 bases. From germline, CDR1 is SGHVS and CDR2 FQNEAQ. The chain's CDR3 is CASRESSGSGEQYF. DNA for the CDR3: TGTGCCAGCAGGGAATCTAGCGGGAGTGGCGAGCAGTACTTC.

The chain links TRBV6-5 to TRBJ2-7; D call uncertain. The V end lost 5 bases, the J end lost 8 bases, and 13 bases lay between the germline ends. Germline-derived CDR1 and CDR2 are MNHEY and SVGAGI. This CDR3 comprises 12 residues. For the CDR3, the DNA is TGTGCCAGCAGTCCCATGACCGGGCAGCAGTACTTC. Its protein product is CASSPMTGQQYF.

This clonotype was seen ten or more times. The V call is TRBV7-8, the J call TRBJ2-7, with TRBD1 matching over 9 bases. This CDR3 comprises 14 residues. Trimming took 2 bases from V and 7 from J; bases not matched to a gene: 6. In germline, CDR1 is SGHVS, CDR2 FQNEAQ. CDR3 bases: TGTGCCAGCAGCTTATTTACAGGGGGCGGTGAGCAGTACTTC. The encoded protein is CASSLFTGGGEQYF.

As to this clonotype: The CDR3 end shows no conserved phenylalanine or tryptophan, and so a read error is likely. No DNA is shown, since the ends of the CDR3 on it are uncertain; the CDR3 is the one TCRdb lists. The chain recombines TRBV7-2 with TRBJ1-3; the table's D call, TRBD1, has no DNA check behind it. The CDR3 length is 8 residues, termini included. Looked up from germline, CDR1 is SGHTA and CDR2 is FQGNSA. The CDR3 sequence: CASSTYTG.

V is TRBV15 and J is TRBJ2-2; D may be TRBD1 (5 bases). The CDR3 length is 13 residues. The germline V gene has CDR1 LNHNV and CDR2 YYDKDF (reference sequence). Trimming took off 1 base at V and 7 bases at J, with 7 bases between the two ends. DNA for the CDR3: TGTGCCACCAGCAGAGTCACAGGCGGGGAGCTGTTTTTT. Translating gives CATSRVTGGELFF.

V usage is TRBV12-3 or TRBV12-4 and J usage is TRBJ1-1; D is possibly TRBD1 (6 bases). This CDR3 has 18 residues. V was trimmed by 2 bases and J by 0 bases, leaving 19 bases between them. CDR3: CASSLIWHPRGMNTEAFF. CDR3 nucleotides: TGTGCCAGCAGTTTAATTTGGCATCCTAGGGGGATGAACACTGAAGCTTTCTTT.

This chain connects TRBV29-1 to TRBJ1-1, with D perhaps matching TRBD1 (6 bases). Per the germline V gene, CDR1 is SQVTM and CDR2 is ANQGSEA. V was trimmed by 3 bases and J by 4 bases, leaving 12 bases between them. The CDR3 is made up of 13 amino acids. CDR3 sequence (DNA): TGCAGCGTTGAGGGGGCGGACTCCACTGAAGCTTTCTTT. It encodes CSVEGADSTEAFF. Together with reference TRBV29-1 and TRBJ1-1, the CDR3 gives the full variable domain: SAVISQKPSRDICQRGTSLTIQCQVDSQVTMMFWYRQQPGQSLTLIATANQGSEATYESGFVIDKFPISRPNLTFSTLTVSNMSPEDSSIYLCSVEGADSTEAFFGQGTRLTVV.

This clonotype showed up just a few times. The chain couples TRBV20-1 to TRBJ1-5; a possible D gene is TRBD1 (6 bases). Trimming shortened V by 1 base and J by 6 bases, and 19 bases separated the two germline ends. From germline, CDR1 is DFQATT and CDR2 SNEGSKA (reference sequence). The CDR3 loop spans 16 amino acids. CDR3 DNA sequence: TGCAGTGCTAGAGTACAGGGCTTAGCGGGATTTCAGCCCCAGCATTTT. Its protein product is CSARVQGLAGFQPQHF.